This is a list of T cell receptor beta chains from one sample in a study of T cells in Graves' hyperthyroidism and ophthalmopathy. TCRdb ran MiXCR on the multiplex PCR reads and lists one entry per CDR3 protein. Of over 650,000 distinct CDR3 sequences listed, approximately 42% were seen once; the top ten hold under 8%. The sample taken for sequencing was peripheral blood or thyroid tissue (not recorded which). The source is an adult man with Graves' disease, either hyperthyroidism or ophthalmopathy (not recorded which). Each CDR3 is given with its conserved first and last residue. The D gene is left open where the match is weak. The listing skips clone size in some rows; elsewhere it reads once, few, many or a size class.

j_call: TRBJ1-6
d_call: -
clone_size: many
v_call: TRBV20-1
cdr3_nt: TGCAGTGCTAGCAGGGGCAGGGACAATTCACCCCTCCACTTT
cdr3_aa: CSASRGRDNSPLHF

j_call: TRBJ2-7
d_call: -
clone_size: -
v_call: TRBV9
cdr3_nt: TGTGCCAGCACCCGGGAGCCAGTTACATCCTACGAGCAGTACTTC
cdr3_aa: CASTREPVTSYEQYF

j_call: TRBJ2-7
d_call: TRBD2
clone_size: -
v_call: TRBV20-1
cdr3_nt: TGCAGTGCCGCAACAACTAGCGGGGTTGCCTACGAGCAGTACTTC
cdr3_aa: CSAATTSGVAYEQYF

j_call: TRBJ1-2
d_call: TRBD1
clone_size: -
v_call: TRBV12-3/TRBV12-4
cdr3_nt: TGTGCCAGCAGTTCCGCGTTGGGACAGAACTATGGCTACACCTTC
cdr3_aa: CASSSALGQNYGYTF

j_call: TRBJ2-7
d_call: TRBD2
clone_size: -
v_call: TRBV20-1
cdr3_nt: TGCAGTGCTGTCAAGACTAGCACCATCTACGAGCAGTACTTC
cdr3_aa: CSAVKTSTIYEQYF

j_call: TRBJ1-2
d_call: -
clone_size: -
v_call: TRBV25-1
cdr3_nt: TGTGCCAGCACGAATCACAGGTGGGCTTCCGGCTACACCTTC
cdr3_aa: CASTNHRWASGYTF

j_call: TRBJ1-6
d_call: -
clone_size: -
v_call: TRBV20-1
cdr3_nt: TGCAGTGCTAGAGATCTAGAGGGGGAGAATTCACCCCTCCACTTT
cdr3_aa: CSARDLEGENSPLHF

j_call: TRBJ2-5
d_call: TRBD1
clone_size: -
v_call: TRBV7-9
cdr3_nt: TGTGCCAGCAGTCTTGGACAGGGGCAAGGTCAGCCCCAGTACTTC
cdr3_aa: CASSLGQGQGQPQYF

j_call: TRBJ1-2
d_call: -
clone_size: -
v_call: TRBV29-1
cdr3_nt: TGCAGCGTCGGGGAAGGGAACAATGGCTACACCTTC
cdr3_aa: CSVGEGNNGYTF

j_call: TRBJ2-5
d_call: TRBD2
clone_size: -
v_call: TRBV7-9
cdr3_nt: TGTGCCAGCAGCCCGTTCAGACTAGCGCCCCAAGAGACCCAGTACTTC
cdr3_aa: CASSPFRLAPQETQYF

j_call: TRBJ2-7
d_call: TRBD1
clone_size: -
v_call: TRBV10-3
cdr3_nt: TGTGCCATCAGTGACGGGACAGGGGGCGACGAGCAGTACTTC
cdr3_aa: CAISDGTGGDEQYF

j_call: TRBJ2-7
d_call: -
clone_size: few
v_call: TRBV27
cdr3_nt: TGTGCCAGCAGTTTATCGAGGCAACACGAGCAGTACTTC
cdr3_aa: CASSLSRQHEQYF

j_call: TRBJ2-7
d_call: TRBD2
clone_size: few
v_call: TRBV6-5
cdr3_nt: TGTGCCAGCGGACTAGCGCGGGTTGGGTACGAGCAGTACTTC
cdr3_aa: CASGLARVGYEQYF

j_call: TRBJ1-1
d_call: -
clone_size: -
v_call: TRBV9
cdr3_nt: TGTGCCAGCAGCCGACGGGGGGATTCCGCTGAAGCTTTCTTT
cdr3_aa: CASSRRGDSAEAFF

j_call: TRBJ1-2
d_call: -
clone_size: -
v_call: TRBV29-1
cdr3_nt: TGCAGCGTTGAGGTACTGCTCCCGGGGGACGGCTACACCTTC
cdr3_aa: CSVEVLLPGDGYTF

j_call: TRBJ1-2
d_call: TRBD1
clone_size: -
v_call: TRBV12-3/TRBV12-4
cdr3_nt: TGTGCCAGCAGCGGGACAGGGGTTCGCTATGGCTACACCTTC
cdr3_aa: CASSGTGVRYGYTF

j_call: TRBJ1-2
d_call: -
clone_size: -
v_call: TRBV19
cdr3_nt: TGTGCCAGTACCCCTGGGGTTGTAGGCGGCTACACCTTC
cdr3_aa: CASTPGVVGGYTF

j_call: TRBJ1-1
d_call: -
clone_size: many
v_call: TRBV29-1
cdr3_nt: TGCAGCCTCTGGACGGGGCTGAACACTGAAGCTTTCTTT
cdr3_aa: CSLWTGLNTEAFF

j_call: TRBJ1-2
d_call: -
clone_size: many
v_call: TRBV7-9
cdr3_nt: TGTGCCAGCAGCTTAGGACAGAGGGATGGCTACACCTTC
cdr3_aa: CASSLGQRDGYTF

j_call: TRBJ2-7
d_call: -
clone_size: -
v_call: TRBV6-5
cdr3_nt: TGTGCCAGCAGTTACTCGATAGGGGGGCGGTACGAGCAGTACTTC
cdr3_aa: CASSYSIGGRYEQYF

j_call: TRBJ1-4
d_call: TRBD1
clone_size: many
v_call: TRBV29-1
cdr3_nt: TGCAGCGGAGCGACAGGGGCGAGGGAAAAACTGTTTTTT
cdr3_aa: CSGATGAREKLFF

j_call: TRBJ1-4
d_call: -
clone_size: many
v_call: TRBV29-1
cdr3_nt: TGCAGCGTTGAACGGCAGGGTAGTAAAAAACTGTTTTTT
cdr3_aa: CSVERQGSKKLFF

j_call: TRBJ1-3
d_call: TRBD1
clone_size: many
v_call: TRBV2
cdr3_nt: TGTGCCAGCAGTGAAGGAGCGACAGGGTTTGGAAACACCATATATTTT
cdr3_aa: CASSEGATGFGNTIYF

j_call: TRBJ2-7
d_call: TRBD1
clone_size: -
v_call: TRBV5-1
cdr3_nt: TGCGCCAGCAGCCCCGAGCGGACAGGGGGCGGTGGGTACGAGCAGTACTTC
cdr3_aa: CASSPERTGGGGYEQYF

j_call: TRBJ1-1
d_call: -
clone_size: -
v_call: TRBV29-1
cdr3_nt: TGCGGCGCTGTAGGGGGTCTCACTGAAGCTTTCTTT
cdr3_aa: CGAVGGLTEAFF

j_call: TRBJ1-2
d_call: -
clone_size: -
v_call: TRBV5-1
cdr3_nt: TGCGCCAGCAGCACCAAGGGTTCTAACTATGGCTACACCTTC
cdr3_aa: CASSTKGSNYGYTF

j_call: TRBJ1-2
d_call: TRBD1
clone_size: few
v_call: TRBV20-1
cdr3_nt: TGCAGTGCTAGAGATACGACAGGGTCCTACTATGGCTACACCTTC
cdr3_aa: CSARDTTGSYYGYTF

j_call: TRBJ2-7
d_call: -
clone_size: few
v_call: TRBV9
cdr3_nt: TGTGCCAGCAGTTACCTCTCCAACTCCTACGAGCAGTACTTC
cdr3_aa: CASSYLSNSYEQYF

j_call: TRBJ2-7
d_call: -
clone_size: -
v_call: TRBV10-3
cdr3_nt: TGTGCCATCAGTGACGCGAAAGGCGAGCAGTACTTC
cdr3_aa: CAISDAKGEQYF

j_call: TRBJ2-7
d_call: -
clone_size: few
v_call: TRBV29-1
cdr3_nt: TGCAGCGTTACGACGGGGCCCTACGAGCAGTACTTC
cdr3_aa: CSVTTGPYEQYF

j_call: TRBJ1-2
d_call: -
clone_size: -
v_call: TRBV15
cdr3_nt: TGTGCCACCAGCAGCCAGGACAACTATGGCTACACCTTC
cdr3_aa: CATSSQDNYGYTF

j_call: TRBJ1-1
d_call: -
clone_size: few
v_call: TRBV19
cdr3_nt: TGTGCCAGTAGTGAGGTTTCGGGCACTGAAGCTTTCTTT
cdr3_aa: CASSEVSGTEAFF

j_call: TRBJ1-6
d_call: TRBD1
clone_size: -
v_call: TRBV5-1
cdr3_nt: TGCGCCAGCAGCTTGTTTTGGTCCGGGCAGGGGGCTTTGGATTCACCCCTCCACTTT
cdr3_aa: CASSLFWSGQGALDSPLHF

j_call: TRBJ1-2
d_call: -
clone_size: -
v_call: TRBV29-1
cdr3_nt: TGCAGCGTGGGGGGACCCTATGGCTACACCTTC
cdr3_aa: CSVGGPYGYTF

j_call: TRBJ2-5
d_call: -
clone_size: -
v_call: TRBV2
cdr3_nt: TGTGCCAGCAGTTCCCTTGGGGCAGAGACCCAGTACTTC
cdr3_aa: CASSSLGAETQYF

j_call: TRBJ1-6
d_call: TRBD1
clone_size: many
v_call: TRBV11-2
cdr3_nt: TGTGCCAGCAAGGGACAGGGTAATTCACCCCTCCACTTT
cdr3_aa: CASKGQGNSPLHF

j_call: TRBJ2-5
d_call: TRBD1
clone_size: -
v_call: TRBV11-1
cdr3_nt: TGTGCCAGCAGCTCGGACAGGGGAAGGGGGCAGACCCAGTACTTC
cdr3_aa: CASSSDRGRGQTQYF

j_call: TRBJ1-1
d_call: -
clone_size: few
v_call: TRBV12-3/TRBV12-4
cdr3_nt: TGTGCCAGCAGTTCGACGAGTGGTGTCACTGAAGCTTTCTTT
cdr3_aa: CASSSTSGVTEAFF

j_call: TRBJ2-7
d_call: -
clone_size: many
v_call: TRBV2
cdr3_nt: TGTGCCAGCTTTCAGGGTGGGTACGAGCAGTACTTC
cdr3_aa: CASFQGGYEQYF

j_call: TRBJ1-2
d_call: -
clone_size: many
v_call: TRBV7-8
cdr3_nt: TGTGCCAGCAGCTTAGAAGGGGTTGGCTACACCTTC
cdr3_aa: CASSLEGVGYTF